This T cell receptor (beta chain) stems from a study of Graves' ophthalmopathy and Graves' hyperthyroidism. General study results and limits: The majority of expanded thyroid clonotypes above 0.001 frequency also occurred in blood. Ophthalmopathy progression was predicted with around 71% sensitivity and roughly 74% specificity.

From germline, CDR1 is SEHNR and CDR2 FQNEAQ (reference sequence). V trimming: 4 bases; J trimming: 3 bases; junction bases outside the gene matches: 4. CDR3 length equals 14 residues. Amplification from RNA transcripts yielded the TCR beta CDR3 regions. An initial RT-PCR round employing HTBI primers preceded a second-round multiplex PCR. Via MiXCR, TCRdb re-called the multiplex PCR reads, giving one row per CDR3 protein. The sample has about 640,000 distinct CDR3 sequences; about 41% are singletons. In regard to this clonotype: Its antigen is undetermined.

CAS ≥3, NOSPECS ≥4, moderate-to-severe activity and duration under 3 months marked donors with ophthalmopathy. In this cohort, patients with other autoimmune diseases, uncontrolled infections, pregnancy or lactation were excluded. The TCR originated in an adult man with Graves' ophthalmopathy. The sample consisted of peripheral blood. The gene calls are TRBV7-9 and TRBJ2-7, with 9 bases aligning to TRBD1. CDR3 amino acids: CASSWGDRDYEQYF. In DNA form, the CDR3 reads TGTGCCAGCAGCTGGGGGGACAGGGACTACGAGCAGTACTTC.